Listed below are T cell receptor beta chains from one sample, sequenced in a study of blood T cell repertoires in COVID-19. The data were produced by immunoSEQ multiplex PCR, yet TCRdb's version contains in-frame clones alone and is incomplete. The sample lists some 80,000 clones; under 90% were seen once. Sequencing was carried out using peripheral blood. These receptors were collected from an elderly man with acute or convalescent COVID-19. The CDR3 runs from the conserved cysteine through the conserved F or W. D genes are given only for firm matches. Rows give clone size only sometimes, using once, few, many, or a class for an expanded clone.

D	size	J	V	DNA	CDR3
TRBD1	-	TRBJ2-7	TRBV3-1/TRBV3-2	TGTGCCAGCAGCCAAGAGATAAGTTGGACAGGGGTCAACGAGCAGTACTTC	CASSQEISWTGVNEQYF
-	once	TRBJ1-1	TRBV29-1	TGCAGCGTTGAAGGCGGGAGTAGCACTGAAGCTTTCTTT	CSVEGGSSTEAFF
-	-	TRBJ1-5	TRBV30	TGTGCCGTCAGGTATAATAGCAATCAGCCCCAGCATTTT	CAVRYNSNQPQHF
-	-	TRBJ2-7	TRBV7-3	TGTGCCAGCAGCCCCGGGCGTTCAGGGGAGCAGTACTTC	CASSPGRSGEQYF
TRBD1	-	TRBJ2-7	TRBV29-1	TGCAGCGGGGGACAGGGGGCCACCGGGCAGTACTTC	CSGGQGATGQYF
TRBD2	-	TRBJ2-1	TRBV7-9	TGTGCCAGCAGCCCGGGGGGTGGGTATAGCTCCTACAATGAGCAGTTCTTC	CASSPGGGYSSYNEQFF
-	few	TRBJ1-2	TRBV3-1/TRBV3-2	TGTGCCAGCAGCCAGATAGGGCCCAGGGATGGCTACACCTTC	CASSQIGPRDGYTF
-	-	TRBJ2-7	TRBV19	TGTGCCAGTAGTCCCAGTCCGACATCCCTCTACGAGCAGTACTTC	CASSPSPTSLYEQYF
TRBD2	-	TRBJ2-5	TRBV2	TGTGCCAGCTCTATCAGCGGGAGCGGAAAGACCCAGTACTTC	CASSISGSGKTQYF
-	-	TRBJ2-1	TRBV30	TGTGCCTGGAGTCGGACAGCTCTAAATGAGCAGTTCTTC	CAWSRTALNEQFF
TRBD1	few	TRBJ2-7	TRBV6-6	TGTGCCAGCAGTCAGAACAGGGGAAGGATTTACGAGCAGTACTTC	CASSQNRGRIYEQYF
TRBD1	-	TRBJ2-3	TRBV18	TGTGCCAGCTCACCACCCAGGGGGAACGCAGATACGCAGTATTTT	CASSPPRGNADTQYF
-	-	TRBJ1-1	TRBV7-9	TGTGCCAGCAGCAAGGACGGGGGTACTGAAGCTTTCTTT	CASSKDGGTEAFF
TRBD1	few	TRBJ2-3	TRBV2	TGTGCCAGCGCAGGGGGTACTAGCACAGATACGCAGTATTTT	CASAGGTSTDTQYF
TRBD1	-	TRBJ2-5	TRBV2	TGTGCCAGCAGTGAGTCACAGGGGCAGACCCAGTACTTC	CASSESQGQTQYF
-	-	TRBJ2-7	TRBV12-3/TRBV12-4	TGTGCCAGCAGTTTTTCAGGGGACGAGCAGTACTTC	CASSFSGDEQYF
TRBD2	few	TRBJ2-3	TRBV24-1	TGTGCCACCAGTGAGGGGGGGACTACCTACACAGATACGCAGTATTTT	CATSEGGTTYTDTQYF
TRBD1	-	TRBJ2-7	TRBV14	TGTGCCAGCAGCGTTACGGGACAGGGCAGCGAGCAGTACTTC	CASSVTGQGSEQYF
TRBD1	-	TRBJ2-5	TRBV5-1	TGCGCCAGCAGCACGGGAATGGGTGGACAGGGCCTCCAAGAGACCCAGTACTTC	CASSTGMGGQGLQETQYF
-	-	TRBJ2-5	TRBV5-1	TGCGCCAGCAGCTTGGGGGGTTTGGCCAGGGGCCAAGAGACCCAGTACTTC	CASSLGGLARGQETQYF
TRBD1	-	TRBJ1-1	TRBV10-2	TGCGCCAGCGGGACAGGGGGCACTGAAGCTTTCTTT	CASGTGGTEAFF
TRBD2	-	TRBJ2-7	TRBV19	TGTGCCACGAGACTAGCCTCCTCCTACGAGCAGTACTTC	CATRLASSYEQYF
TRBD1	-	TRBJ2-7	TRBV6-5	TGTGCCAGCAGGCGGACAGGGGGTATCAACGAGCAGTACTTC	CASRRTGGINEQYF
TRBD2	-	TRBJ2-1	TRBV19	TGTGCCAGTAGTACGCTAGCGGGAGGGCCCCATGAGCAGTTCTTC	CASSTLAGGPHEQFF
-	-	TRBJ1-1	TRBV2	TGTGCCAGCAGTTACCGGGGGGGGAACACTGAAGCTTTCTTT	CASSYRGGNTEAFF
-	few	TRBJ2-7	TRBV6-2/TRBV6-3	TGTGCCAGCAGTTACCATGGCCACCAGTACTTC	CASSYHGHQYF
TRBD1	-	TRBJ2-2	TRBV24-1	TGTGCCACCAGTGACCACGGTGCAATGACAGGGGTTCCCGGGGAGCTGTTTTTT	CATSDHGAMTGVPGELFF
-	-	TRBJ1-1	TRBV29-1	TGCAGCGTCACAGTTCTCCCCCGACGCCCCGCTGAAGCCGCAGTTTTCTTT	CSVTVLPRRPAEAAVFF
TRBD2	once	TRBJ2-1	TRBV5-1	TGCGCCAGCAGCACCGGAGCACTAGCGGGTCGAAATGAGCAGTTCTTC	CASSTGALAGRNEQFF
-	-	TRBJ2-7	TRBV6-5	TGTGCCAGCAGCGCCGAGCGTGGTAGGTCCTACGAGCAGTACTTC	CASSAERGRSYEQYF
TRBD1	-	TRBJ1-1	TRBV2	TGTGCCAGCAGCATAAAGGGACAGTGGAACACTGAAGCTTTCTTT	CASSIKGQWNTEAFF
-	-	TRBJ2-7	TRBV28	TGTGCCAGCAGTTTAAGGGGCCCCTACGAGCAGTACTTC	CASSLRGPYEQYF
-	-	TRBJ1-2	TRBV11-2	TGTGCCAGCAGCTTTAGCGGAAACTATGGCTACACCTTC	CASSFSGNYGYTF
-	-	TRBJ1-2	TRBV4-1	TGCGCCAGCAGCCAAGATCAAGGGGGAGGCTACACCTTC	CASSQDQGGGYTF
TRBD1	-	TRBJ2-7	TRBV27	TGTGCCAGCAGCTCCCCCGGGACAGGGTATTACGAGCAGTACTTC	CASSSPGTGYYEQYF
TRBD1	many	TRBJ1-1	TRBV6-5	TGTGCCAGCAGCCGGGACAGGGGCTGGACTGAAGCTTTCTTT	CASSRDRGWTEAFF
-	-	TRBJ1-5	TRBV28	TGTGCCAGCAGTCCCCAAGGGGGAACAGGGAACGGGGTCCAGCATTTT	CASSPQGGTGNGVQHF
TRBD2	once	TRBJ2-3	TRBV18	TGTGCCAGCTCACCACCACAGGGACTCGGGACTAGCGGGAGTTTGCCGTATACGCAGTATTTT	CASSPPQGLGTSGSLPYTQYF
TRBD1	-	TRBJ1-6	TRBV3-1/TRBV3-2	TGTGCCAGCAGCCTTGGGACAGGGGTGTCACCCCTCCACTTT	CASSLGTGVSPLHF
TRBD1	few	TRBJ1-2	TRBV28	TGTGCCAGCACGGACAGGTGGGGCTACACCTTC	CASTDRWGYTF
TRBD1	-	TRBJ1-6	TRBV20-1	TGCAGTGCTAGTAGGGACAGGGTCAATTCACCCCTCCACTTT	CSASRDRVNSPLHF
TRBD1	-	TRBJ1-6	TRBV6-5	TGTGCCAGCAGGGGCGACAGGGGACGAAATTCACCCCTCCACTTT	CASRGDRGRNSPLHF
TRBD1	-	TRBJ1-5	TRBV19	TGTGCCAGTAGTCTATACGGACAGGGGCTAAATCAGCCCCAGCATTTT	CASSLYGQGLNQPQHF
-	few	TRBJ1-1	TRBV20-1	TGCAGTGCTAGACCCCTACTCGAAGCTTTCTTT	CSARPLLEAFF